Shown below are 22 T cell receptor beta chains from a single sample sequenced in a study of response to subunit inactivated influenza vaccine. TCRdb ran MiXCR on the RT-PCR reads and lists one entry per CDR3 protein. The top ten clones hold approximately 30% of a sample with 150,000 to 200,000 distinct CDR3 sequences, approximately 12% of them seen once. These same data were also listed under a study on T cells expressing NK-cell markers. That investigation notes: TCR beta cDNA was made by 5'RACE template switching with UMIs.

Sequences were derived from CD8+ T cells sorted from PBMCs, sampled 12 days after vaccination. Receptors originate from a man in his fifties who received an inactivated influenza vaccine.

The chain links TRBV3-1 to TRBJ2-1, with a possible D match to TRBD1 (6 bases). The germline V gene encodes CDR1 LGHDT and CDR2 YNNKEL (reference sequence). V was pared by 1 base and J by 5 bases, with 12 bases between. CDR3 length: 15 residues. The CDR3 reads CASSQGLGGNNEQFF. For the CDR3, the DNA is TGTGCCAGCAGCCAAGGCCTAGGGGGAAACAATGAGCAGTTCTTC.

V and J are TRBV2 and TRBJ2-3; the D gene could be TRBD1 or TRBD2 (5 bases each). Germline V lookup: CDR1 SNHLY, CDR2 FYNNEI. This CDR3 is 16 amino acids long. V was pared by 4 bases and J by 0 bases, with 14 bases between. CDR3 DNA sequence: TGTGCCAGCAGTGGGGTTGGGGGAGAGAGCACAGATACGCAGTATTTT. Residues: CASSGVGGESTDTQYF.

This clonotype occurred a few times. The CDR3 DNA is TGCAGCGTTGAGGGAGGTGGTGGGGACAAGCGTTACACAGATACGCAGTATTTT. Its translation: CSVEGGGGDKRYTDTQYF. The chain joins TRBV29-1 to TRBJ2-3, with D tentatively TRBD1 or TRBD2 (6 bases each). The CDR3 length is 18 residues. Germline values: CDR1 SQVTM, CDR2 ANQGSEA. V dropped 3 bases and J dropped 2 bases, with 24 bases sitting between them.

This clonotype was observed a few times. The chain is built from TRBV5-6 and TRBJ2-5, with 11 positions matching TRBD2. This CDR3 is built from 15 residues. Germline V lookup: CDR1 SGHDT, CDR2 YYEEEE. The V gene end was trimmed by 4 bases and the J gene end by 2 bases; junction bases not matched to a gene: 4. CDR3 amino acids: CASSAGLAEQETQYF. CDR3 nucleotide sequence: TGTGCCAGCAGCGCGGGACTAGCGGAGCAAGAGACCCAGTACTTC.

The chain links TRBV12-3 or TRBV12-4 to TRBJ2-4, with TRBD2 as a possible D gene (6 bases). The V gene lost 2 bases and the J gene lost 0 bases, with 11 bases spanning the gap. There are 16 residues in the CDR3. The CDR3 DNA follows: TGTGCCAGCAGTTTATGGAGGGATTTAGCCAAAAACATTCAGTACTTC. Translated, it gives CASSLWRDLAKNIQYF.

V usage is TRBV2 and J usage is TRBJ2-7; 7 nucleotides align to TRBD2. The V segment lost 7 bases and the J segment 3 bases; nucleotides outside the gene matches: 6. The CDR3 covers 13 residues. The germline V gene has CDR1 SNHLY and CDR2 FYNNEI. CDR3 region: CASKLAPFYEQYF. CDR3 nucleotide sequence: TGTGCCAGCAAACTAGCGCCCTTCTACGAGCAGTACTTC.

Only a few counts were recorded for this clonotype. CDR3 in DNA: TGTGCCAGCAGCCAGGGGCGCGGCACCGGGGAGCTGTTTTTT. It translates to CASSQGRGTGELFF. J is TRBJ2-2 and V is TRBV4-2; TRBD1 is a possible D gene (5 bases). The germline gives CDR1 LGHNA, CDR2 YNFKEQ. V gave up 3 bases and J gave up 4 bases, with 9 bases separating them. The length of the CDR3 is 14 residues.

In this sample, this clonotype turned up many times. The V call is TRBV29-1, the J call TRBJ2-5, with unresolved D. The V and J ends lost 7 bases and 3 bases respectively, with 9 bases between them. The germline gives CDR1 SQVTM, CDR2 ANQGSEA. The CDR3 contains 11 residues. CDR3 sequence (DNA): TGCAGCGCTTGGACCGAAGAGACCCAGTACTTC. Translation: CSAWTEETQYF.

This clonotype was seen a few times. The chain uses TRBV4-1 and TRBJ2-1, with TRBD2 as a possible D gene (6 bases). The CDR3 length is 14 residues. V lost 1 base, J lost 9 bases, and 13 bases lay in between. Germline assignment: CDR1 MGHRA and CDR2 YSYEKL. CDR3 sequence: CASSQVSSAGEQFF. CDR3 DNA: TGCGCCAGCAGCCAAGTTTCTAGCGCGGGTGAGCAGTTCTTC.

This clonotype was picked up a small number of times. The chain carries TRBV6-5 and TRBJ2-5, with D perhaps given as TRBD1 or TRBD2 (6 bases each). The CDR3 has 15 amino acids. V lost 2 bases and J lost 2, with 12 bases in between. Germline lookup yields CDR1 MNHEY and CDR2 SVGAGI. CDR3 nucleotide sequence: TGTGCCAGCAGTTACGGTGGGGGGCCGCAAGAGACCCAGTACTTC. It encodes CASSYGGGPQETQYF.

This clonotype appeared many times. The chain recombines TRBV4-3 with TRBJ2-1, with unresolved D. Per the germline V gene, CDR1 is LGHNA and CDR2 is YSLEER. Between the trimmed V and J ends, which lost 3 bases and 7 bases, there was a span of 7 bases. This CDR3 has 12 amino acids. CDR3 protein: CASSQYGNEQFF. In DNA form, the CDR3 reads TGCGCCAGCAGCCAGTACGGAAATGAGCAGTTCTTC.

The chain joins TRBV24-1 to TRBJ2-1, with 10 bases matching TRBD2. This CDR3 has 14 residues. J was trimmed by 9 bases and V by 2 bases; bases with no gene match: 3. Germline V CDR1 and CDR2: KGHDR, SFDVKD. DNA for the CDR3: TGTGCCACCAGTGATTGGCTAGCGGGAGCTGAGCAGTTCTTC. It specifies CATSDWLAGAEQFF.

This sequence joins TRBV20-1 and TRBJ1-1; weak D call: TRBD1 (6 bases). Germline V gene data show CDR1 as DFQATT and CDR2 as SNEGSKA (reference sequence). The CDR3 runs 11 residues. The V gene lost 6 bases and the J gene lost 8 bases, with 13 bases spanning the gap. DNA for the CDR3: TGCAGTGCCTCGAGGGGGTACGAAGCTTTCTTT. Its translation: CSASRGYEAFF.

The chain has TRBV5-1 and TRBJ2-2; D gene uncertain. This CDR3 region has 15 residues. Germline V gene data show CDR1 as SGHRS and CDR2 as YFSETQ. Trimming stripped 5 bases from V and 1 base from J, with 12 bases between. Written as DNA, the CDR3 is TGCGCCAGCAGTTCACAGAGCCTGAACACCGGGGAGCTGTTTTTT. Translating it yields CASSSQSLNTGELFF. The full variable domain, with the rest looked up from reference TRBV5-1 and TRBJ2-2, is KAGVTQTPRYLIKTRGQQVTLSCSPISGHRSVSWYQQTPGQGLQFLFEYFSETQRNKGNFPGRFSGRQFSNSRSEMNVSTLELGDSALYLCASSSQSLNTGELFFGEGSRLTVL.

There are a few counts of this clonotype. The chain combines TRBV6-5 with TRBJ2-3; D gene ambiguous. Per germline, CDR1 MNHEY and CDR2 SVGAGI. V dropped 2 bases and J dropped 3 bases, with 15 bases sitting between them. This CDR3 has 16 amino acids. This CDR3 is CASSYVLRVGTDTQYF. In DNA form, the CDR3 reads TGTGCCAGCAGTTACGTTTTGCGAGTAGGAACAGATACGCAGTATTTT.

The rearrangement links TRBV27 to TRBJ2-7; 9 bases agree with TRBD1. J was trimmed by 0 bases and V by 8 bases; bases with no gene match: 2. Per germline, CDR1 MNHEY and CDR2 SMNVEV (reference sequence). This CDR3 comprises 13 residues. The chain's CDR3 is CASRDRDSYEQYF. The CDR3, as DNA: TGTGCCAGCCGGGACAGGGACTCCTACGAGCAGTACTTC.

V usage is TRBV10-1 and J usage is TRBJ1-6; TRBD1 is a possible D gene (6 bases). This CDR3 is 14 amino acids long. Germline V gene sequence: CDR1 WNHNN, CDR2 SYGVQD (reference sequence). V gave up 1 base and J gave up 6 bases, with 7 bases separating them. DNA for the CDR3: TGCGCCAGCAGTGAGTTCAGGGGTAATTCACCCCTCCACTTT. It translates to CASSEFRGNSPLHF.

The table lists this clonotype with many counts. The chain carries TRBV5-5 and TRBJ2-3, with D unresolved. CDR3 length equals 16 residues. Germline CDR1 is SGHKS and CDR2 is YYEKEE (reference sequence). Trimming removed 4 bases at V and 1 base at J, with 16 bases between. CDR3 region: CASSHIVRRGTDTQYF. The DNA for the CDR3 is TGTGCCAGCAGCCACATCGTCCGTCGGGGCACAGATACGCAGTATTTT.

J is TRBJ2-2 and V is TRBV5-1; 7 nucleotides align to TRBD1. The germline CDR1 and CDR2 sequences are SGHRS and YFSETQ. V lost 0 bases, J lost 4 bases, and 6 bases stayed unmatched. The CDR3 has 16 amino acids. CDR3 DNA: TGCGCCAGCAGCTTGGAGCCCAGGGGGAGCACCGGGGAGCTGTTTTTT. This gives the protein CASSLEPRGSTGELFF.

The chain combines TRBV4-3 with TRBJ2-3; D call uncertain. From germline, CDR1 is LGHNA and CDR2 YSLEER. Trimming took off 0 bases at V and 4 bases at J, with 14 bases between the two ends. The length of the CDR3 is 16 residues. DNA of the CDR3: TGCGCCAGCAGCCAAGAGTTCGGGCTTCCCCCAGATACGCAGTATTTT. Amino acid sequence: CASSQEFGLPPDTQYF.

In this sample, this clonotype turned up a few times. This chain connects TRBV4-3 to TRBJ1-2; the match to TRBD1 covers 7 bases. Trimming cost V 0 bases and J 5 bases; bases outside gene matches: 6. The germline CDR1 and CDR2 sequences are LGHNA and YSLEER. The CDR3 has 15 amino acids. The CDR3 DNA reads TGCGCCAGCAGCCAAGAAGAGGGGACAGATTATGGCTACACCTTC. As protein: CASSQEEGTDYGYTF.

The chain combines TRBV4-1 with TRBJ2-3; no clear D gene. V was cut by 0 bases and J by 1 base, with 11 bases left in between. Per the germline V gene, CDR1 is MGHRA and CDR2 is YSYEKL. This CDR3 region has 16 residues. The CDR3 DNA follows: TGCGCCAGCAGCCAAGATCCAGGAACAGGCACAGATACGCAGTATTTT. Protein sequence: CASSQDPGTGTDTQYF.